This T cell receptor (beta chain) was captured by sequencing in a study of blood T cell repertoires in COVID-19. Study-wide context: Acute and convalescent COVID-19 samples came from the United States, Italy and Spain. The analysed material was cDNA or gDNA that came from T cells, B-cell-depleted T cells, or PBMCs.

Repertoires were generated with immunoSEQ multiplex PCR, while TCRdb's copy carries only in-frame clones and drops some. The data contain about 59,000 clones, roughly 85% of them singletons. The CDR3 has 12 residues. In germline, CDR1 is KGHSH, CDR2 LQKENI. V lost 3 bases, J lost 0 bases, and 3 bases lay in between. V gene TRBV18 combines with J gene TRBJ2-7; D is undetermined. This clonotype was obtained from a man between 60 and 75 years old with acute or convalescent COVID-19. The material sequenced was peripheral blood. CDR3 amino acids: CASSPGSYEQYF. The CDR3 bases are TGTGCCAGCTCACCCGGCTCCTACGAGCAGTACTTC.